The clone carrying this TCR beta chain was counted a few times. A modified ARM-PCR protocol with three rounds of nested PCR amplified TCRbeta. TCRdb used MiXCR to reprocess the multiplex PCR reads, holding one entry per CDR3 protein. The sample carries 85,000 to 100,000 distinct CDR3 sequences, 67% recorded once. Deletions cut 3 bases from V and 1 base from J, with 12 bases between. CDR1 is DFQATT and CDR2 is SNEGSKA in the germline V gene (reference sequence). The CDR3 has 14 residues. The data belong to a study of tumor and adjacent non-tumor tissue in lung cancer. Overall study context: Histology: about twelve adenocarcinoma, 2 squamous cell carcinoma, 1 small cell lung cancer. Stage I to III disease affected 9 to 10 men and 4 or 5 women aged roughly 31 to 76. Each sample yielded roughly 4 million productive TCRbeta reads on average.

RNA was extracted from bulk tissue without any cell sorting. The chain couples TRBV20-1 to TRBJ1-1, with a possible D match to TRBD1 (6 bases). The source is a man aged 55 to 70 with non-small cell lung cancer. Sequencing was performed on lung tumor tissue. The CDR3 is CSARFEDRNTEAFF. The CDR3 DNA follows: TGCAGTGCTAGGTTCGAGGACAGGAACACTGAAGCTTTCTTT.